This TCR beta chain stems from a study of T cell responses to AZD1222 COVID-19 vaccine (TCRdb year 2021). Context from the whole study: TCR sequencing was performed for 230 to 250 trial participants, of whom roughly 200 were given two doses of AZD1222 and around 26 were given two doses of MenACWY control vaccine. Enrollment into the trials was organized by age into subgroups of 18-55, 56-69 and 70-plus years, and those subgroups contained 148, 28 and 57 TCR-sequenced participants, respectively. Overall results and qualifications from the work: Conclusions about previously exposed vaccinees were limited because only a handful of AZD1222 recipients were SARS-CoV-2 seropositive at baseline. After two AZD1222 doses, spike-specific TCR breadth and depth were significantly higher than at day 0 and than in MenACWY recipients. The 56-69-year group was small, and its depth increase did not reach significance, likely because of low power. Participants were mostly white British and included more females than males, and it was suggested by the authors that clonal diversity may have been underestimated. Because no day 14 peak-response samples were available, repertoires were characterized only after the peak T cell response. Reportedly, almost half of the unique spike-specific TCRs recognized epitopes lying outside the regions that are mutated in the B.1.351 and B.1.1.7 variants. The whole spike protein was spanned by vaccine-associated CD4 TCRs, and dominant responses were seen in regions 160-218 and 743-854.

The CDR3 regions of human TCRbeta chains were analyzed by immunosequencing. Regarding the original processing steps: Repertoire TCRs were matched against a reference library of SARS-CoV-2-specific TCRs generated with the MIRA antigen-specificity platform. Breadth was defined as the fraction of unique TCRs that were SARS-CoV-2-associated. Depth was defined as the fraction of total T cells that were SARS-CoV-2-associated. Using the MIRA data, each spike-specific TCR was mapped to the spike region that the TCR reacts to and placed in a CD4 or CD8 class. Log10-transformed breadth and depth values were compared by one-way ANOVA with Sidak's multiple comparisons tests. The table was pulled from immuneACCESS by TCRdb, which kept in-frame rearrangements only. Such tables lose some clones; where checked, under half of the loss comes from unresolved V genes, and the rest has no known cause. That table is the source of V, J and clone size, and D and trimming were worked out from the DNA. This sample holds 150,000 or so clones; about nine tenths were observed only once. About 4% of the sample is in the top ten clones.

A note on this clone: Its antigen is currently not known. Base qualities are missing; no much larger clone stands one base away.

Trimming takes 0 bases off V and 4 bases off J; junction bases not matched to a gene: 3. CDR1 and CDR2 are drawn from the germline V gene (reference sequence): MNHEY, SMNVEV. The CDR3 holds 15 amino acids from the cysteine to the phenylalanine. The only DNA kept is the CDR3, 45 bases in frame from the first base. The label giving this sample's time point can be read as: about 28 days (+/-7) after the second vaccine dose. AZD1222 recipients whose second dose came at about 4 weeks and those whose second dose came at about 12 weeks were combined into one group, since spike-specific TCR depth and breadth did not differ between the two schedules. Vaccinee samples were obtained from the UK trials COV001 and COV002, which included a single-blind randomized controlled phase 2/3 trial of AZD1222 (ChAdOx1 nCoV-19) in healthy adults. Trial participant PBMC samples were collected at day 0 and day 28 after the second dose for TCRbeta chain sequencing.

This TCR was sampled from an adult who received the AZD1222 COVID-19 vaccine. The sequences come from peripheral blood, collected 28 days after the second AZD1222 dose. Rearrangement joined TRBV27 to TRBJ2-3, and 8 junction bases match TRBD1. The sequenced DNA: TGTGCCAGCAGTTTATCTTTCAGGGGGCCAGATACGCAGTATTTT. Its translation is CASSLSFRGPDTQYF.